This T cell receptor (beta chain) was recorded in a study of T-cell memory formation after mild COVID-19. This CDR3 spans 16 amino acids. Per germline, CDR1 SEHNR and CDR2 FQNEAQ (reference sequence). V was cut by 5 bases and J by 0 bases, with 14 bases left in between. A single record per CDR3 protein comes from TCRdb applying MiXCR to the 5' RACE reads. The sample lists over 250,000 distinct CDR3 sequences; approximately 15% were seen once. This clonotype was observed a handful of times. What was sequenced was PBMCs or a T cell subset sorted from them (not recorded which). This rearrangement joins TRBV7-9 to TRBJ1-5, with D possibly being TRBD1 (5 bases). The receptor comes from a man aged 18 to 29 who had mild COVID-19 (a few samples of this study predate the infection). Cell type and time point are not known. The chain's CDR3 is CASSATGTRSNQPQHF. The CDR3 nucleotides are TGTGCCAGCAGCGCGACCGGGACCCGTAGCAATCAGCCCCAGCATTTT.